Listed below are T cell receptor beta chains from one sample, sequenced in a study of neurological immune-mediated disorders. TCRdb re-analysed the 5' RACE reads in MiXCR, keeping a single row per CDR3 protein. Among approximately 59,000 distinct CDR3 sequences listed, approximately 5.3% were seen once. Material: PBMCs. These receptors were obtained from a human donor with multiple sclerosis. The donor label of this sample is uncertain. Each CDR3 is given with its conserved first and last residue. Each record gives: D gene, V gene, clone size, J gene, CDR3 protein, CDR3 DNA. D genes are given only for firm matches. Only some rows state a clone size, as once, few, many or a class for expanded clones.

d_call: -
v_call: TRBV5-1
clone_size: many
j_call: TRBJ2-1
cdr3_aa: CASSPSPSSYNEQFF
cdr3_nt: TGCGCCAGCAGCCCCTCCCCGAGCTCCTACAATGAGCAGTTCTTC

d_call: -
v_call: TRBV30
clone_size: -
j_call: TRBJ2-5
cdr3_aa: CAWSEGRRVGETQYF
cdr3_nt: TGTGCCTGGAGTGAAGGGAGGAGGGTCGGAGAGACCCAGTACTTC

d_call: -
v_call: TRBV20-1
clone_size: many
j_call: TRBJ2-3
cdr3_aa: CSASLTRPQGDTQYF
cdr3_nt: TGCAGTGCTAGCCTAACTAGGCCCCAGGGGGATACGCAGTATTTT

d_call: -
v_call: TRBV5-1
clone_size: many
j_call: TRBJ2-2
cdr3_aa: CASTEGPGTDGELFF
cdr3_nt: TGCGCCAGCACCGAGGGGCCCGGGACGGACGGGGAGCTGTTTTTT

d_call: -
v_call: TRBV5-1
clone_size: many
j_call: TRBJ1-3
cdr3_aa: CASSASGVSGNTIYF
cdr3_nt: TGCGCCAGCAGCGCGTCGGGGGTCTCTGGAAACACCATATATTTT

d_call: -
v_call: TRBV6-5
clone_size: -
j_call: TRBJ1-1
cdr3_aa: CASSLQGGTEAFF
cdr3_nt: TGTGCCAGCAGTTTACAGGGAGGCACTGAAGCTTTCTTT

d_call: -
v_call: TRBV9
clone_size: many
j_call: TRBJ1-5
cdr3_aa: CASSNSGGLNQPQHF
cdr3_nt: TGTGCCAGCAGCAATTCGGGAGGGCTCAATCAGCCCCAGCATTTT

d_call: -
v_call: TRBV7-2
clone_size: many
j_call: TRBJ1-2
cdr3_aa: CASSLYHTSNYGYTF
cdr3_nt: TGTGCCAGCAGCTTATATCACACATCTAACTATGGCTACACCTTC

d_call: -
v_call: TRBV10-3
clone_size: many
j_call: TRBJ2-2
cdr3_aa: CALRGGSNTGELFF
cdr3_nt: TGTGCCCTCCGGGGAGGATCGAACACCGGGGAGCTGTTTTTT

d_call: -
v_call: TRBV5-1
clone_size: many
j_call: TRBJ2-5
cdr3_aa: CASSLQAFQETQYF
cdr3_nt: TGCGCCAGCAGCCTCCAAGCCTTCCAAGAGACCCAGTACTTC

d_call: -
v_call: TRBV5-1
clone_size: many
j_call: TRBJ1-1
cdr3_aa: CASSSQVNTEAFF
cdr3_nt: TGCGCCAGCAGCTCACAGGTGAACACTGAAGCTTTCTTT

d_call: -
v_call: TRBV5-5
clone_size: many
j_call: TRBJ1-2
cdr3_aa: CASSHRGGYGYTF
cdr3_nt: TGTGCCAGCAGCCATAGGGGGGGCTATGGCTACACCTTC

d_call: -
v_call: TRBV2
clone_size: -
j_call: TRBJ1-6
cdr3_aa: CASLSRGKYSPLHF
cdr3_nt: TGTGCCAGCCTCTCCAGGGGCAAGTATTCACCCCTCCACTTT

d_call: TRBD2
v_call: TRBV20-1
clone_size: many
j_call: TRBJ2-1
cdr3_aa: CSARHSGDHNEQFF
cdr3_nt: TGCAGTGCTAGACATAGCGGGGACCACAATGAGCAGTTCTTC

d_call: -
v_call: TRBV5-1
clone_size: many
j_call: TRBJ2-5
cdr3_aa: CASSFQGRETQYF
cdr3_nt: TGCGCCAGCAGCTTTCAGGGCAGGGAGACCCAGTACTTC

d_call: -
v_call: TRBV5-5
clone_size: many
j_call: TRBJ1-3
cdr3_aa: CASSLVSRIPGNTIYF
cdr3_nt: TGTGCCAGCAGCTTGGTTTCAAGGATACCCGGAAACACCATATATTTT

d_call: -
v_call: TRBV4-1
clone_size: many
j_call: TRBJ2-3
cdr3_aa: CASSQEEAGYTDTQYF
cdr3_nt: TGCGCCAGCAGCCAAGAAGAGGCAGGGTACACAGATACGCAGTATTTT

d_call: -
v_call: TRBV7-8
clone_size: many
j_call: TRBJ2-3
cdr3_aa: CASSLALISTDTQYF
cdr3_nt: TGTGCCAGCAGCTTAGCTTTAATAAGCACAGATACGCAGTATTTT

d_call: -
v_call: TRBV20-1
clone_size: many
j_call: TRBJ1-6
cdr3_aa: CSARVSMNSPLHF
cdr3_nt: TGCAGTGCTAGAGTGTCAATGAATTCACCCCTCCACTTT